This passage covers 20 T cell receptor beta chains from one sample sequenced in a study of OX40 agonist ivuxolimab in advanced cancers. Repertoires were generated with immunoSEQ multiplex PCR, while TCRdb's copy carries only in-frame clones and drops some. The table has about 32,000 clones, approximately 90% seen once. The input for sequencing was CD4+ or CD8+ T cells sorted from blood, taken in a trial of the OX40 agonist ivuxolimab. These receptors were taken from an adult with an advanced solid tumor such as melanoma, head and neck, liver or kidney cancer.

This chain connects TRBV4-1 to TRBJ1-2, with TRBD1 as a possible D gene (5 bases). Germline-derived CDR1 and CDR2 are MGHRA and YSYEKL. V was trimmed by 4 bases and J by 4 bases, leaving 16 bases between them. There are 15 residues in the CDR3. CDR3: CASSPTTETVYGYTF. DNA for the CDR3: TGCGCCAGCAGCCCCACGACGGAGACAGTCTATGGCTACACCTTC.

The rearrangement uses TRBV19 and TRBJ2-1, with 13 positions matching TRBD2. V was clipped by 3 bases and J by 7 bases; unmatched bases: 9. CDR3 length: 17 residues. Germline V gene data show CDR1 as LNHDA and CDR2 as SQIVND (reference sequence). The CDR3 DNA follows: TGTGCCAGTAGTATTACTGGACTAGCGGGAGATTTTAATGAGCAGTTCTTC. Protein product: CASSITGLAGDFNEQFF.

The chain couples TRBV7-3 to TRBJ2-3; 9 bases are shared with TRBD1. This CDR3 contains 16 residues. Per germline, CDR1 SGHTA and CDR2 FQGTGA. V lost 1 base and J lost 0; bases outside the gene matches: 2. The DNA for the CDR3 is TGTGCCAGCAGCTTAATGGGACAGGGAAGCACAGATACGCAGTATTTT. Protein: CASSLMGQGSTDTQYF.

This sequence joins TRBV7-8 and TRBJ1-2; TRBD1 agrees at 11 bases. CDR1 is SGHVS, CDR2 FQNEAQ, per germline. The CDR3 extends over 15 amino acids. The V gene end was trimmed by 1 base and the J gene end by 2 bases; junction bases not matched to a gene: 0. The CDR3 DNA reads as TGTGCCAGCAGCTTAGGGACAGGGGGCAACTATGGCTACACCTTC. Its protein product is CASSLGTGGNYGYTF.

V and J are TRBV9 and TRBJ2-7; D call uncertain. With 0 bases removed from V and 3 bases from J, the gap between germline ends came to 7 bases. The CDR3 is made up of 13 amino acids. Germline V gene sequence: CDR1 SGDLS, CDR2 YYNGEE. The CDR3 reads CASSVGVFYEQYF. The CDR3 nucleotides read TGTGCCAGCAGCGTAGGGGTTTTCTACGAGCAGTACTTC. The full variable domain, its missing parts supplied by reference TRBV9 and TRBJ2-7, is DSGVTQTPKHLITATGQRVTLRCSPRSGDLSVYWYQQSLDQGLQFLIQYYNGEERAKGNILERFSAQQFPDLHSELNLSSLELGDSALYFCASSVGVFYEQYFGPGTRLTVT.

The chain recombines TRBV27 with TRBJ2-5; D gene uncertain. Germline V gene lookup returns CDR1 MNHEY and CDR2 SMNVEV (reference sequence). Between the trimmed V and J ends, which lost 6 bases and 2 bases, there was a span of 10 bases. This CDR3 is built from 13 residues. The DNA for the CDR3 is TGTGCCAGCAGACCATTAATACAAGAGACCCAGTACTTC. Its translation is CASRPLIQETQYF.

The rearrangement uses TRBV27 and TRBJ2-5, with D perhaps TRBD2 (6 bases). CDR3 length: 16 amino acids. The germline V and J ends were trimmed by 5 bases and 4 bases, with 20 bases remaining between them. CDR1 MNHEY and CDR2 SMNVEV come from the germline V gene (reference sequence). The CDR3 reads CASSPLLRGFAETQYF. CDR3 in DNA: TGTGCCAGCAGTCCGCTCCTTCGGGGGTTTGCAGAGACCCAGTACTTC.

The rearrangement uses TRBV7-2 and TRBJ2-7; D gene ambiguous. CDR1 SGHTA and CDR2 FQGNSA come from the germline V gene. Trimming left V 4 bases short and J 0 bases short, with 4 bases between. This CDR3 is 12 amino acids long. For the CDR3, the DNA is TGTGCCAGCAGCTCGTTCTCCTACGAGCAGTACTTC. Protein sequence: CASSSFSYEQYF.

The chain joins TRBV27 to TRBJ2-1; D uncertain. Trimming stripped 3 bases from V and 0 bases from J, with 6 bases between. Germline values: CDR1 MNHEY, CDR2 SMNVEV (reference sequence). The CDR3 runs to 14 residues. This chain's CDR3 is CASSFSSSYNEQFF. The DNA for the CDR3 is TGTGCCAGCAGTTTCAGCAGCTCCTACAATGAGCAGTTCTTC.

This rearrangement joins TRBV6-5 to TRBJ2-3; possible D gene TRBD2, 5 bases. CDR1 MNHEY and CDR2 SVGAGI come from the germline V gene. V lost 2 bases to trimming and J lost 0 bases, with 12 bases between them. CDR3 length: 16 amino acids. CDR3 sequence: CASSYRGPTSTDTQYF. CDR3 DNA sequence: TGTGCCAGCAGTTACCGGGGTCCTACTAGCACAGATACGCAGTATTTT.

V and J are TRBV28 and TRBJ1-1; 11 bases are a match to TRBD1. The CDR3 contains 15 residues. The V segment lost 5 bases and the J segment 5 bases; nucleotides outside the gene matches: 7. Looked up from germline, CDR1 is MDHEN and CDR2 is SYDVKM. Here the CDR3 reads CASSPRTGGDTEAFF. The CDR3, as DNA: TGTGCCAGCAGTCCGCGGACAGGGGGCGATACTGAAGCTTTCTTT.

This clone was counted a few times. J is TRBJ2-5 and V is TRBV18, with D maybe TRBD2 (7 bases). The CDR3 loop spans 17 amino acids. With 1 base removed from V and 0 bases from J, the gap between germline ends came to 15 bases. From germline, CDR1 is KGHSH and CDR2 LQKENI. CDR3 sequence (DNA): TGTGCCAGCTCACCACTTGTGGGGGGGCCTCACCAAGAGACCCAGTACTTC. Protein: CASSPLVGGPHQETQYF.

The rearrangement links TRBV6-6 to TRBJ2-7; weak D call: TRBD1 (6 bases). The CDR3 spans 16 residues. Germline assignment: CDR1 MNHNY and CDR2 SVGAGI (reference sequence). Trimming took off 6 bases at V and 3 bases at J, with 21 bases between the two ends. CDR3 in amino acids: CASSSSPVRTVYEQYV. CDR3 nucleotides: TGTGCCAGCAGCTCAAGCCCCGTCCGGACAGTCTACGAGCAGTACGTC.

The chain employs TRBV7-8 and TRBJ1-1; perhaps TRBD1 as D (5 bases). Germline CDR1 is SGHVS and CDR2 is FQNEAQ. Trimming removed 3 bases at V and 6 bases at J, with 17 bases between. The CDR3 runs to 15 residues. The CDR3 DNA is TGTGCCAGCAGCTTCTCCCGGCAGGGAGGGTCTGAAGCTTTCTTT. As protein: CASSFSRQGGSEAFF.

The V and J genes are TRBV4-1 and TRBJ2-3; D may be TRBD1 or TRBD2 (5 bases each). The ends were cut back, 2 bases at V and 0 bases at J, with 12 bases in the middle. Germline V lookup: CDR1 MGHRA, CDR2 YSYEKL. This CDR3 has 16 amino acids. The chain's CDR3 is CASSQTGRSSTDTQYF. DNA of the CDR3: TGCGCCAGCAGCCAAACGGGACGGTCGAGCACAGATACGCAGTATTTT.

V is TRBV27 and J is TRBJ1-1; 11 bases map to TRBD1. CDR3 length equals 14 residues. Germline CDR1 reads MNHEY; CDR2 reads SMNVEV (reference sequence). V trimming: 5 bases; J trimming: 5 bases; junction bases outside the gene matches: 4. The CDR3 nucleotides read TGTGCCAGCAGTCCAGGGACAGGGGGGACTGAAGCTTTCTTT. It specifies CASSPGTGGTEAFF.

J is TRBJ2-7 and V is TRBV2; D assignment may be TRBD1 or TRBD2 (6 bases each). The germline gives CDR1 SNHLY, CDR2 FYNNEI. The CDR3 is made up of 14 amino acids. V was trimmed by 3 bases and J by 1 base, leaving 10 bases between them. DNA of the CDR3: TGTGCCAGCAGTGAGGGGGGCGCATCCTACGAGCAGTACTTC. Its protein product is CASSEGGASYEQYF.

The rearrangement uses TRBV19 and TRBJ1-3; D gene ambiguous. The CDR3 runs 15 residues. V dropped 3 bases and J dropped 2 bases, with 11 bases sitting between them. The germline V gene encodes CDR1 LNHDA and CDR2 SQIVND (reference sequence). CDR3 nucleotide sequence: TGTGCCAGTAGTATCTCTGGGTTCCCTGGAAACACCATATATTTT. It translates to CASSISGFPGNTIYF. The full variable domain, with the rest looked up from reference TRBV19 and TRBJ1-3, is DGGITQSPKYLFRKEGQNVTLSCEQNLNHDAMYWYRQDPGQGLRLIYYSQIVNDFQKGDIAEGYSVSREKKESFPLTVTSAQKNPTAFYLCASSISGFPGNTIYFGEGSWLTVV.

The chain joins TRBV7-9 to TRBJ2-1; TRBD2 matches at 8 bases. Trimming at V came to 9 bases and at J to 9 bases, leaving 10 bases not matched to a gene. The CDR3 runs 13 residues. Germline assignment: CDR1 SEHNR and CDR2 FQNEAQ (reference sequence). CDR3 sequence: CASTAGVAAEQFF. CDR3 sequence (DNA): TGTGCCAGTACAGCGGGAGTGGCGGCTGAGCAGTTCTTC. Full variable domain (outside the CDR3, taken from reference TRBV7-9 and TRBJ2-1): DTGVSQNPRHKITKRGQNVTFRCDPISEHNRLYWYRQTLGQGPEFLTYFQNEAQLEKSRLLSDRFSAERPKGSFSTLEIQRTEQGDSAMYLCASTAGVAAEQFFGPGTRLTVL.

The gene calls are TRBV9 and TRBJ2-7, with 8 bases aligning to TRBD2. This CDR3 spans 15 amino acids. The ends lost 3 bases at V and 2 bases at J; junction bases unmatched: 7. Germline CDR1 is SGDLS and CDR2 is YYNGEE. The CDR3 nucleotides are TGTGCCAGCAGCGCACATAGCGGGAAGACCTACGAGCAGTACTTC. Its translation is CASSAHSGKTYEQYF.